One and the same sample provided the 20 T cell receptor beta chains below, sequenced in a study of blood T cell repertoires in COVID-19 (TCRdb year 2020). Library prep was done by the immunoSEQ multiplex PCR assay. TCRdb's version of the immuneACCESS table is confined to in-frame rearrangements and falls short of the full clone set. An unresolved V gene accounts for under half of the shortfall where checked; the remainder is of unknown origin. A total of roughly 100,000 clones appear in this sample, 81% of them only once. Clones ranked in the top ten supply more than 30% of the sample. Sequenced material: peripheral blood. The receptors here all came from a man at least 80 years old with acute or convalescent COVID-19.

In this sample, this clone turned up once. The chain recombines TRBV28 with TRBJ2-7; D perhaps matches TRBD1 (6 bases). The CDR3 is 14 amino acids. Germline CDR1 MDHEN, CDR2 SYDVKM. Trimming removed 6 bases from V and 2 bases from J, with 14 bases in between. CDR3 protein: CASSLVDRPYEQYF. As DNA, the CDR3 is TGTGCCAGCAGCTTGGTGGACAGACCCTACGAGCAGTACTTC. The variable domain in full, completed from reference TRBV28 and TRBJ2-7, reads DVKVTQSSRYLVKRTGEKVFLECVQDMDHENMFWYRQDPGLGLRLIYFSYDVKMKEKGDIPEGYSVSREKKERFSLILESASTNQTSMYLCASSLVDRPYEQYFGPGTRLTVT.

This sequence joins TRBV19 and TRBJ2-2; possible D gene TRBD1, 5 bases. V lost 6 bases and J lost 0, with 17 bases in between. The germline gives CDR1 LNHDA, CDR2 SQIVND (reference sequence). CDR3 length equals 17 residues. DNA of the CDR3: TGTGCCAGTAGGGTCCTCCTGACAGTCGCGAACACCGGGGAGCTGTTTTTT. It encodes CASRVLLTVANTGELFF.

The rearrangement uses TRBV5-4 and TRBJ2-6, with 7 bases aligning to TRBD1. The CDR3 runs to 17 residues. CDR1 is SGHNT, CDR2 YYREEE, per germline (reference sequence). The V segment lost 0 bases and the J segment 4 bases; nucleotides outside the gene matches: 7. CDR3 coding DNA: TGTGCCAGCAGCTTGGTAGGGGGCAGGGTAGGGGCCAACGTCCTGACTTTC. This codes for CASSLVGGRVGANVLTF.

The chain employs TRBV18 and TRBJ2-1, with TRBD2 matching over 7 bases. Germline lookup yields CDR1 KGHSH and CDR2 LQKENI. The CDR3 runs to 15 residues. Trimming cost V 4 bases and J 5 bases; bases outside gene matches: 8. The CDR3 spells CASSRWEGQDNEQFF. In DNA, the CDR3 is TGTGCCAGCTCACGATGGGAGGGCCAGGACAATGAGCAGTTCTTC.

J is TRBJ1-5 and V is TRBV5-6; D gene unclear. The germline V gene encodes CDR1 SGHDT and CDR2 YYEEEE. V was cut by 4 bases and J by 0 bases, with 8 bases left in between. This CDR3 has 14 amino acids. The CDR3 DNA reads as TGTGCCAGCAGCCGTCGCTATAGCAATCAGCCCCAGCATTTT. Translation: CASSRRYSNQPQHF.

This CDR3 reads CASSLVGRGETQYF. Here the CDR3 DNA reads TGTGCCAGCAGCTTGGTGGGCAGGGGTGAGACCCAGTACTTC. The chain has TRBV5-5 and TRBJ2-5, with TRBD1 as a possible D gene (6 bases). The CDR3 runs 14 residues. CDR1 and CDR2 (germline): SGHKS, YYEKEE (reference sequence). V was pared by 0 bases and J by 5 bases, with 11 bases between.

The gene calls are TRBV4-2 and TRBJ1-4; D is perhaps TRBD1 (5 bases). The germline CDR1 and CDR2 sequences are LGHNA and YNFKEQ. The CDR3 sequence is 17 residues long. V dropped 1 base and J dropped 4 bases, with 16 bases sitting between them. The CDR3 reads CASSQGGSGRGNEKLFF. DNA of the CDR3: TGTGCCAGCAGCCAAGGGGGATCGGGTAGGGGTAATGAAAAACTGTTTTTT.

The rearrangement links TRBV19 to TRBJ2-3; 11 bases agree with TRBD2. Germline trimming cut 6 bases from V and 2 bases from J; bases unmatched to any gene: 4. The CDR3 length is 15 residues. Germline CDR1 LNHDA, CDR2 SQIVND (reference sequence). CDR3 region: CASRLAGGPTDTQYF. CDR3 coding DNA: TGTGCCAGTAGGCTAGCGGGAGGTCCCACAGATACGCAGTATTTT.

The genes are TRBV27 and TRBJ2-5; D not certain. The V end lost 0 bases, the J end lost 5 bases, and 16 bases lay between the germline ends. CDR1 is MNHEY, CDR2 SMNVEV, per germline (reference sequence). This CDR3 is 16 amino acids long. The CDR3 bases are TGTGCCAGCAGTTTATCGGCTAGTGGTGGTGGGGAGACCCAGTACTTC. Translating gives CASSLSASGGGETQYF.

The chain links TRBV14 to TRBJ2-7; D gene uncertain. V lost 1 base and J lost 3, with 10 bases in between. The CDR3 loop spans 14 amino acids. From germline, CDR1 is SGHDN and CDR2 FVKESK. The CDR3 sequence: CASSQGKGGYEQYF. CDR3 in DNA: TGTGCCAGCAGCCAAGGGAAAGGCGGCTACGAGCAGTACTTC.

The genes are TRBV6-5 and TRBJ2-7, with TRBD1 matching 7 bases. Germline trimming cut 7 bases from V and 2 bases from J; bases unmatched to any gene: 5. CDR1 MNHEY and CDR2 SVGAGI come from the germline V gene. The CDR3 sequence is 13 residues long. The CDR3 sequence: CASMEQGTYEQYF. CDR3 DNA: TGTGCCAGCATGGAACAGGGGACCTACGAGCAGTACTTC.

The CDR3 loop is CASSLGGYTDTQYF. As DNA, the CDR3 is TGTGCCAGCAGCTTAGGAGGTTATACAGATACGCAGTATTTT. The chain uses TRBV7-3 and TRBJ2-3, with D possibly matching TRBD2 (5 bases). The CDR3 loop spans 14 amino acids. Germline-derived CDR1 and CDR2 are SGHTA and FQGTGA. Trimming stripped 2 bases from V and 3 bases from J, with 9 bases between.

This clone was seen only a few times. The chain recombines TRBV2 with TRBJ1-2; D gene ambiguous. V shed 6 bases and J shed 2 bases, with 4 bases lying between them. The CDR3 runs to 11 residues. The V gene's germline CDR1 is SNHLY and CDR2 FYNNEI. The CDR3 sequence is CASSGNYGYTF. As DNA, the CDR3 is TGTGCCAGCAGCGGGAACTATGGCTACACCTTC.

J is TRBJ1-5 and V is TRBV18; the match to TRBD1 covers 8 bases. The CDR3 has 16 residues. The germline gives CDR1 KGHSH, CDR2 LQKENI. The J segment lost 2 bases and the V segment lost 3 bases, leaving 6 bases of the junction unmatched. CDR3 residues: CASSPDRGRGNQPQHF. CDR3 in DNA: TGTGCCAGCTCACCTGACAGGGGAAGAGGCAATCAGCCCCAGCATTTT.

The chain employs TRBV9 and TRBJ1-2; D remains unclear. Trimming shortened V by 0 bases and J by 8 bases, and 14 bases separated the two germline ends. CDR1 SGDLS and CDR2 YYNGEE come from the germline V gene. The CDR3 is 14 residues long. The CDR3 is CASSVEPGIEGYTF. The CDR3 coding sequence is TGTGCCAGCAGCGTAGAACCGGGGATAGAGGGCTACACCTTC.

This clone was observed a few times. V gene TRBV10-3 combines with J gene TRBJ2-1; maybe TRBD2 (6 bases). The CDR3 covers 13 residues. V was shortened by 4 bases and J by 3 bases, with 7 bases between the two germline ends. In germline, CDR1 is ENHRY, CDR2 SYGVKD. The CDR3 here is CAISVEGYNEQFF. The CDR3 region has the DNA TGTGCCATCAGTGTGGAGGGCTACAATGAGCAGTTCTTC.

The chain has TRBV18 and TRBJ1-2, with 7 bases fitting TRBD1. From germline, CDR1 is KGHSH and CDR2 LQKENI. The CDR3 is 15 residues long. With 5 bases clipped from V and 3 bases from J, the junction kept 9 bases outside the gene matches. The CDR3 loop reads CASSDIGTDYYGYTF. The CDR3 DNA is TGTGCCAGCTCAGATATCGGGACAGATTACTATGGCTACACCTTC.

The chain is built from TRBV7-2 and TRBJ2-1, with a possible D match to TRBD1 (6 bases). CDR3 length: 14 amino acids. Trimming shortened V by 5 bases and J by 5 bases, and 13 bases separated the two germline ends. Germline loops: CDR1 SGHTA, CDR2 FQGNSA. The CDR3 DNA reads as TGTGCCAGCAGCGGACAGCTCCTAGACAATGAGCAGTTCTTC. Residues: CASSGQLLDNEQFF.

The V call is TRBV6-2 or TRBV6-3, the J call TRBJ2-5; 9 bases align to TRBD1. Germline CDR1 reads MNHEY; CDR2 reads SVGEGT. The V and J ends lost 2 bases and 5 bases, in that order; junction bases with no gene match: 6. CDR3 length: 15 amino acids. CDR3 sequence: CASSYNGQGHETQYF. The CDR3 nucleotides are TGTGCCAGCAGTTACAACGGACAGGGGCACGAGACCCAGTACTTC.

The V and J genes are TRBV18 and TRBJ1-2; TRBD1 might be the D (5 bases). The CDR3 spans 13 residues. Trimming removed 3 bases from V and 3 bases from J, with 8 bases in between. Germline CDR1 KGHSH, CDR2 LQKENI. The CDR3 DNA sequence: TGTGCCAGCTCACCGGGCAGGGACTATGGCTACACCTTC. It encodes CASSPGRDYGYTF. Based on the CDR3 plus reference TRBV18 and TRBJ1-2, the full variable domain is NAGVMQNPRHLVRRRGQEARLRCSPMKGHSHVYWYRQLPEEGLKFMVYLQKENIIDESGMPKERFSAEFPKEGPSILRIQQVVRGDSAAYFCASSPGRDYGYTFGSGTRLTVV.